The T cell receptor (beta chain) under discussion was sequenced for a study of chemoradiotherapy in HPV16-positive cancers. General study points: Candidate HPV-specific clones and E7-related TCR motifs grew in tumor during treatment. Better recurrence-free survival went with HPV-responsive T-cell expansion in HPV16-positive patients.

V dropped 6 bases and J dropped 4 bases, with 9 bases sitting between them. The V gene's germline CDR1 is WSHSY and CDR2 SAAADI. The CDR3 has 13 residues. For this clone: Its antigen is unidentified.

The data were produced by immunoSEQ multiplex PCR, yet TCRdb's version contains in-frame clones alone and is incomplete. The table records under 70,000 clones, about nine tenths of them present only once. Over chemoradiotherapy, repertoires were sampled more than once. The receptor was isolated from a human donor with HPV-associated anogenital cancer. The gene calls are TRBV10-2 and TRBJ2-2, with unresolved D. Sequenced material: blood, taken from a patient who underwent chemoradiotherapy. CDR3 DNA sequence: TGCGCCAGCAGAGCGAGAGGCACCGGGGAGCTGTTTTTT. Translation: CASRARGTGELFF.